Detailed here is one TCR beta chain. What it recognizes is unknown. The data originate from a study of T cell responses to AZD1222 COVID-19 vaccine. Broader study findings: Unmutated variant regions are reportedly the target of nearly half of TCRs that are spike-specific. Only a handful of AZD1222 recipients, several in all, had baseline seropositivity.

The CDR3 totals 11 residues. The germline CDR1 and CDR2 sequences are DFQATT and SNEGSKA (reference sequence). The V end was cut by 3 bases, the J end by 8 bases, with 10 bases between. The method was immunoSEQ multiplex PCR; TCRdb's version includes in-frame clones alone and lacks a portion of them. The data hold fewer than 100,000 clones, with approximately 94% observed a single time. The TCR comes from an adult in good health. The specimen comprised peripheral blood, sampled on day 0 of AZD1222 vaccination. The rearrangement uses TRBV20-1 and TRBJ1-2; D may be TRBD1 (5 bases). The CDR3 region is CSASKGPGYTF. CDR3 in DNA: TGCAGTGCTAGTAAGGGGCCGGGCTACACCTTC.